Below are 11 T cell receptor beta chains sequenced from a single sample in a study of T cell responses to AZD1222 COVID-19 vaccine. Sequencing used immunoSEQ multiplex PCR; TCRdb keeps in-frame clones, though not all of them. The sample has more than 250,000 clones; roughly 93% are singletons. Sequencing was performed on peripheral blood, taken on day 0 of AZD1222 vaccination. All receptors derive from an adult in good health.

This rearrangement joins TRBV24-1 to TRBJ1-2, with D uncertain. Germline V gene data show CDR1 as KGHDR and CDR2 as SFDVKD. V lost 4 bases to trimming and J lost 8 bases, with 10 bases between them. CDR3 length: 12 amino acids. CDR3 sequence reads: CATSDPGEGYTF. CDR3 nucleotides: TGTGCCACCAGTGACCCTGGTGAGGGCTACACCTTC.

The chain carries TRBV28 and TRBJ1-4; a weak D match, TRBD1 (6 bases). The CDR3 spans 14 residues. Trimming pared 3 bases from V and 6 bases from J, leaving 11 bases between. Germline V gene lookup returns CDR1 MDHEN and CDR2 SYDVKM. CDR3 sequence (DNA): TGTGCCAGCAGTTTCCCCCCAGGGGATGAAAAACTGTTTTTT. This sequence encodes CASSFPPGDEKLFF.

The chain links TRBV20-1 to TRBJ1-1; D unclear. Trimming left V 3 bases short and J 11 bases short, with 13 bases between. Germline V CDR1 and CDR2: DFQATT, SNEGSKA (reference sequence). CDR3 length: 11 residues. The CDR3, as DNA: TGCAGTGCTAGCCGGGGAGATTCGGCTTTCTTT. This gives the protein CSASRGDSAFF.

The V call is TRBV7-3, the J call TRBJ1-3, with 7 positions matching TRBD1. The trim removed 5 bases at V and 4 bases at J, leaving 8 bases unmatched. The CDR3 covers 15 residues. Germline loops: CDR1 SGHTA, CDR2 FQGTGA. The CDR3 here is CASSPAGGAGNTIYF. CDR3 in DNA: TGTGCCAGCAGCCCAGCAGGGGGTGCGGGAAACACCATATATTTT.

The chain recombines TRBV28 with TRBJ2-3; D not resolved. CDR3 length: 16 residues. The V gene's germline CDR1 is MDHEN and CDR2 SYDVKM. Trimming removed 4 bases at V and 2 bases at J, with 16 bases between. The CDR3 nucleotides read TGTGCCAGCAGTTCATCTTGGCACCTTTACACAGATACGCAGTATTTT. It codes for CASSSSWHLYTDTQYF.

This sequence joins TRBV3-1 (or the pseudogene TRBV3-2) and TRBJ1-2; no clear D. Looked up from germline, CDR1 is LGHDT and CDR2 is YNNKEL (reference sequence). The V end was cut by 4 bases, the J end by 4 bases, with 7 bases between. This CDR3 spans 12 amino acids. CDR3 nucleotides: TGTGCCAGCAGCCTTACAGCCTATGGCTACACCTTC. Translation gives CASSLTAYGYTF.

The J gene is TRBJ1-1, the V gene TRBV27, with D tentatively TRBD1 (6 bases). CDR1 is MNHEY and CDR2 is SMNVEV in the germline V gene (reference sequence). V dropped 4 bases and J dropped 5 bases, with 20 bases sitting between them. This CDR3 has 16 amino acids. The chain's CDR3 is CASSWFGGGRKTEAFF. As DNA, the CDR3 is TGTGCCAGCAGTTGGTTCGGAGGGGGAAGGAAGACTGAAGCTTTCTTT.

The chain recombines TRBV6-2 or TRBV6-3 with TRBJ2-1; 9 bases fit TRBD2. Germline V gene lookup returns CDR1 MNHEY and CDR2 SVGEGT. J gave up 0 bases and V 2 bases, and 8 bases lay outside the gene matches. This CDR3 has 18 amino acids. In nucleotides, the CDR3 is TGTGCCAGCAGTTACGGGCGGGGGGGAACTTTCTCCTACAATGAGCAGTTCTTC. Protein: CASSYGRGGTFSYNEQFF.

The chain links TRBV12-3 or TRBV12-4 to TRBJ2-1; 7 bases are a match to TRBD1. V dropped 5 bases and J dropped 5; count of bases not matched to a gene: 0. The CDR3 sequence is 12 residues long. CDR3 DNA: TGTGCCAGCAGTACAGGGGACAATGAGCAGTTCTTC. Translation gives CASSTGDNEQFF.

V and J are TRBV7-9 and TRBJ1-2; 10 positions match TRBD1. V dropped 5 bases and J dropped 8; count of bases not matched to a gene: 14. Looked up from germline, CDR1 is SEHNR and CDR2 is FQNEAQ (reference sequence). CDR3 length: 16 amino acids. This CDR3 is CASSPLTGGTPIGYTF. The CDR3 DNA is TGTGCCAGCAGCCCACTGACAGGGGGCACCCCTATCGGCTACACCTTC. Based on the CDR3 plus reference TRBV7-9 and TRBJ1-2, the full variable domain is DTGVSQNPRHKITKRGQNVTFRCDPISEHNRLYWYRQTLGQGPEFLTYFQNEAQLEKSRLLSDRFSAERPKGSFSTLEIQRTEQGDSAMYLCASSPLTGGTPIGYTFGSGTRLTVV.

This chain joins TRBV5-6 and TRBJ2-3, with TRBD1 identical over 8 bases. Germline V gene sequence: CDR1 SGHDT, CDR2 YYEEEE. The trim removed 4 bases at V and 0 bases at J, leaving 10 bases unmatched. There are 17 residues in the CDR3. This chain's CDR3 is CASSQTPGQASTDTQYF. The CDR3 bases are TGTGCCAGCAGCCAAACCCCGGGACAGGCTAGCACAGATACGCAGTATTTT.